Listed below are T cell receptor beta chains from one sample, sequenced in a study of cytomegalovirus exposure and HLA in healthy donors. Sequenced by immunoSEQ multiplex PCR; TCRdb stores in-frame clones only, minus some. The sample's table shows around 70,000 clones. Material for sequencing was PBMCs. All receptors derive from a female donor in good health and CMV-seropositive. CDR3s include the opening cysteine and the closing phenylalanine or tryptophan. The D gene is left open where the match is weak.

D	J	V	DNA	CDR3
TRBD2	TRBJ2-5	TRBV6-5	TGTGCCAGCAGTTACTCGATGACTAGCGGGAGACGGAAGCAGTACTTC	CASSYSMTSGRRKQYF
TRBD1	TRBJ1-3	TRBV29-1	TGCAGCGTGACGGGACAGGCCTCTGGAAACACCATATATTTT	CSVTGQASGNTIYF
-	TRBJ2-7	TRBV19	TGTGCCAGTAGTATTAGGCCAGGGGCGGACGAGCAGTACTTC	CASSIRPGADEQYF
TRBD2	TRBJ2-7	TRBV28	TGTGCCAGCAGACCTTCTGGCGGGGGCTCCTACGAGCAGTACTTC	CASRPSGGGSYEQYF
-	TRBJ2-7	TRBV28	TGTGCCAGCAGTCCAGGGCAGGGGGGAAACGAGCAGTACTTC	CASSPGQGGNEQYF
-	TRBJ2-6	TRBV11-3	TGTGCCAGCAGCGCAGGGGGAGGACGGCGCTCTGGGGCCAACGTCCTGACTTTC	CASSAGGGRRSGANVLTF
-	TRBJ2-7	TRBV19	TGTGCCAGTAGTGTACAAATCAGGGGCAACGAGCAGTACTTC	CASSVQIRGNEQYF
TRBD1	TRBJ2-3	TRBV7-2	TGTGCCAGCAGCCGACAGGGATCCTCGGGGGATACGCAGTATTTT	CASSRQGSSGDTQYF
-	TRBJ1-4	TRBV7-8	TGTGCCACCAAGTCGGGGGGTGAAAAACTGTTTTTT	CATKSGGEKLFF
TRBD1	TRBJ1-1	TRBV19	TGTGCCAGTATAGGGACAGGGAACACTGAAGCTTTCTTT	CASIGTGNTEAFF
-	TRBJ2-2	TRBV25-1	TGTGCCAGCAGTGAACCTTGGGGAGCGGTGAACACCGGGGAGCTGTTTTTT	CASSEPWGAVNTGELFF
-	TRBJ1-1	TRBV28	TGTGCCAGCAGCCTTATGAACACTGAAGCTTTCTTT	CASSLMNTEAFF
-	TRBJ2-2	TRBV15	TGTGCCACCAGCAGGACCGGGACACTGAACACCGGGGAGCTGTTTTTT	CATSRTGTLNTGELFF
TRBD2	TRBJ2-5	TRBV11-2	TGTGCCAGCAGTTCTAGCGGGGGGGCTGCCGAGACCCAGTACTTC	CASSSSGGAAETQYF
TRBD1	TRBJ2-7	TRBV18	TGTGCCAGCTCACCCCTATCATCCGGGAAAGGGGGCTTCGAGCAGTACTTC	CASSPLSSGKGGFEQYF
-	TRBJ1-6	TRBV7-2	TGTGCCAGCAGCTTAGCCTCAGGGTTACCCCTCCACTTT	CASSLASGLPLHF
TRBD2	TRBJ2-7	TRBV9	TGTGCCAGCAGCGTAGGGGCGGGAGTACTCGAGCAGTACTTC	CASSVGAGVLEQYF
-	TRBJ2-5	TRBV7-7	TGTGCTAGCAGGCCAGGGACATACAGAGAGACCCAGTACTTC	CASRPGTYRETQYF
-	TRBJ2-5	TRBV9	TGTGCCAGCAGCGTAGGTAGTCTGGAGACCCAGTACTTC	CASSVGSLETQYF
TRBD1	TRBJ1-2	TRBV7-9	TGTGCCAGCAGCCCAGGGGGGACAAACTATGGCTACACCTTC	CASSPGGTNYGYTF
-	TRBJ2-7	TRBV9	TGTGCCAGCAGCGCCTCAACAACTAGTCCCTACGAGCAGTACTTC	CASSASTTSPYEQYF
TRBD2	TRBJ2-7	TRBV28	TGTGCCAGATACCAGCGGGAGGTTCACTTC	CARYQREVHF
-	TRBJ2-7	TRBV28	TGTGCCATTACGGGACAAGCCTACGAGCAGTACTTC	CAITGQAYEQYF
TRBD1	TRBJ2-2	TRBV6-1	TGTGCCAGCAGACCGACAGGGTCTCAGGCCGGGGAGCTGTTTTTT	CASRPTGSQAGELFF
TRBD2	TRBJ2-2	TRBV5-6	TGTGCCAGCAATTTCCGCCTCGGCGGGAGCCTCACCGGGGAGCTGTTTTTT	CASNFRLGGSLTGELFF
-	TRBJ2-7	TRBV27	TGTGCCAGCAGTTTATCCCCAAGCCGGTGGCAGTACTTC	CASSLSPSRWQYF
-	TRBJ2-5	TRBV23-1	TGCGCCAGCAGTCAAGGCAGAGGAAAGACAGAGCAAGAGACCCAGTACTTC	CASSQGRGKTEQETQYF
TRBD1	TRBJ2-5	TRBV28	TGTGCCAGCAGTTTTTTTGGACAGGGTGGGACCCAGTACTTC	CASSFFGQGGTQYF
TRBD1	TRBJ1-3	TRBV11-2	TGTGCCAGCAGCCCACGACAGGGAGCCTCTGGAAACACCATATATTTT	CASSPRQGASGNTIYF
-	TRBJ1-6	TRBV11-2	TGTGCCAGCAGTAGATCTCATTCACCCCTCCACTTT	CASSRSHSPLHF
-	TRBJ2-2	TRBV18	TGTGCCAGCTCCATTACCGGGGAGCTGTTTTTT	CASSITGELFF
-	TRBJ2-1	TRBV9	TGTGCCAGCAGCTCGATGTATCGGTCCCTTTACAATGAGCAGTTCTTC	CASSSMYRSLYNEQFF
-	TRBJ2-7	TRBV18	TGTGCCAGCGCACTTAGACCTGATCCGTCTAGCTACGAGCAGTACTTC	CASALRPDPSSYEQYF
-	TRBJ2-1	TRBV2	TGTGCCAGCAGTCCGAGCGGGCTCAACTCCTACAATGAGCAGTTCTTC	CASSPSGLNSYNEQFF
-	TRBJ2-7	TRBV19	TGTGCCAGTAGTATTGCGGGGAATTTGGGGGAGCAGTACTTC	CASSIAGNLGEQYF
-	TRBJ1-5	TRBV19	TGTGCCAGTAGTATTAGAGAGGGCTCCCCCCAGCATTTT	CASSIREGSPQHF
TRBD2	TRBJ2-7	TRBV5-1	TGCGCCAGCAGCTTGGCCGTTAGCGGGGGCGAGCAGTACTTC	CASSLAVSGGEQYF
-	TRBJ1-1	TRBV19	TGTGCCAGTAGGAGACATCCCCTAAACACTGAAGCTTTCTTT	CASRRHPLNTEAFF